The present TCR beta chain was sequenced within a study of read filtering for tumor transcriptome and immune sequencing. Overall study results and limits: IR-seq captured clonotypes deeper and more reliably than RNA-seq.

Germline loops: CDR1 DFQATT, CDR2 SNEGSKA (reference sequence). The CDR3 loop spans 13 amino acids. This library used 300 to 500 ng RNA and molecular barcoded adaptors spanning alpha/delta and beta/gamma chains. TCRdb processed the reads anew with MiXCR; each CDR3 protein has one entry. The data hold tens of thousands of distinct CDR3 sequences, with roughly a fifth observed a single time. Remarks on this clonotype: What it recognizes is unknown. An end of the junction does not agree with germline; a read error may underlie this.

What was sequenced was a population of CD138-negative cells sorted from bone marrow. The TCR sequence derives from a donor older than 35 with multiple myeloma. The V and J genes are TRBV20-1 and TRBJ2-1, with 7 bases that match TRBD1. CDR3 bases: TGTCGTGTACGGGACAGTCCCTACAATGAGCAGTTCTTC. Its translation is CRVRDSPYNEQFF.